This T cell receptor (beta chain) originates from a study of T cell clonotyping in hematopoietic cell transplantation. Study results and limitations: Few recipient clonotypes overlapped donors; over 97% were de novo at given depth. Broader posttransplant TCR repertoire diversity was predicted by graft donor and pretransplant recipient Inverse Simpson Index values.

Libraries were prepared by immunoSEQ multiplex PCR; TCRdb keeps only in-frame clonotypes and omits some of them. Seen here are roughly 27,000 clones, 90% to 96% observed once, and the top ten hold approximately 1.5%. V lost 0 bases and J 6 bases, leaving 9 bases between the germline ends. Germline CDR1 and CDR2: SGHRS and YFSETQ. This CDR3 has 13 amino acids. Turning to this clone: Its antigen is as yet unknown.

Sequencing input: peripheral blood mononuclear cells. The chain uses TRBV5-1 and TRBJ1-2; D perhaps matches TRBD1 (5 bases). The TCR was taken from a man aged 50-59 years in good health. Some clones in this sample may be carry-over from other donors' samples. CDR3 nucleotide sequence: TGCGCCAGCAGCTTGGCCCGGGGGGATGGCTACACCTTC. Translating gives CASSLARGDGYTF.